This T cell receptor (beta chain) was documented in a study of cytomegalovirus exposure and HLA in healthy donors (dated by TCRdb to about 2017). Regarding the complete study: An earlier analysis of 587 of the donors reported 250 to 300 Gb of sequence data and around 110 million unique TCR beta sequences obtained from about 179 million T cells. To decide whether each TCR beta V gene segment behaved as functional or pseudogenic, an earlier analysis of some 600 of the donors relied on high-throughput TCR beta sequencing. A later genetic analysis used genome-wide SNP genotypes for about three fifths of the roughly 700 donors, treating that subset as a discovery cohort. A later analysis re-analyzed previously published TCR beta repertoires from approximately 670 donors and added high-resolution HLA genotyping to study TCR occurrence patterns. Among about 360 genotyped donors of the cohort, an average of 235,054 unique TCR beta nucleotide sequences were sequenced per donor, around 20% of them non-productive. Every discovery cohort repertoire had been produced on one sequencing platform. HLA typing included class I and class II loci at four-digit resolution. The number of donors typed differed by locus, with roughly 629-640 for A, B, C, DRB1 and DQB1, around 500 for DQA1, 600 to 610 for DPA1, and some 450 for DPB1. High-throughput TCR immunosequencing, statistical association of individual TCRs with disease status, and machine learning were combined to predict cytomegalovirus infection status. The study used immunosequencing to profile the T cell repertoires of approximately 640 subjects and linked those repertoires to cytomegalovirus serostatus. Because of strong linkage in the cohort, four or five DR-DQ haplotypes were treated as single units for association and clustering. Donor age, sex, ethnicity and CMV serostatus were compiled alongside the repertoire data. In the later analysis, no new phenotypic data were used to find candidate immune exposures; instead, reliance was placed on TCR beta sequences and their occurrence across donors. Among the roughly 400 genotyped donors, roughly 80% belonged to the genetic ancestry cluster associated with self-reported Caucasian donors. In addition to the first cohort of roughly 700 subjects, a separate validation cohort of over 90 different subjects was used. Roughly 310 gigabases of sequencing data and 70 million to 100 million unique TCR sequences were included in an early release covering roughly 600 HLA-typed donors. The study aimed to test whether cataloging public T cell receptors could reveal signatures of past pathogen exposure. Overall results and qualifications from the work: CMV serostatus was the only immune exposure information available for the cohort. A further reported finding was that TCR beta sequences accurately predicted the HLA-A and HLA-B alleles for most subjects in the first cohort. In an earlier analysis of more than 450 of the donors, most TCR beta V segments were observed in productive rearrangements about 87% or about 30% of the time, broadly matching IMGT annotations. In vitro tests confirmed that a few of the cytomegalovirus-associated TCR beta chains recognize cytomegalovirus antigens. Because HLA typing was missing for some donors at each locus, association tests included only the typed subset. At a false discovery rate of 0.05, a later analysis linked roughly 17,000 TCR beta sequences to specific HLA alleles. Cytomegalovirus status was reported to be diagnosed by the classifier with high specificity and sensitivity in both the original and validation cohorts. According to a later genetic analysis, donors in an Asian-associated ancestry cluster had fewer N-insertions in productive TCRs than the approximately 700-donor mean. This cohort had only TCR beta chains sequenced, and the lack of alpha or paired-chain data limited which features could be detected. V-gene and J-gene trimming of TCR beta chains was associated with a missense DCLRE1C variant in a later genetic analysis, and the association was replicated in an independent cohort. The earlier analysis of 587 of the donors excluded roughly 17 rarely observed V segments, including chromosome 9 orphons, because counts were too low. The authors suggested that the approach could potentially be extended to other disease states and immunological phenotypes. Correlated functional status among segregating V segments might be attributable to linkage disequilibrium, but an unknown experimental factor could not be ruled out. According to a later analysis, TCR association rates differed among HLA loci, with DRB1 alleles showing the most associated TCRs and HLA-C alleles showing the fewest. Strong co-occurrence of HLA alleles, especially DR and DQ, made assigning TCR associations to individual alleles difficult. In a later analysis, HLA-associated TCR beta chains were found to be more clonally expanded and to have lower generation probabilities than equally common non-associated chains. Most TCR sequences were seen in very few donors, while some public TCRs were found in many individuals. A later analysis reported that several top co-occurrence clusters appeared linked to parvovirus B19, influenza, CMV and Epstein-Barr virus. Most CMV-associated TCR beta chains appeared to be HLA-restricted in a later analysis, and the HLA associations seemed to be driven largely by CMV exposure. The study gave a list of some 150 TCR beta chains associated with cytomegalovirus. A group of highly shared sequence variants was considered likely to be a technical artifact of the sequencing pipeline. Sequencing depth was assumed to be roughly uniform across donors in the presence/absence analyses, though that assumption may not hold.

Receptor libraries were prepared by the immunoSEQ multiplex PCR assay. For the multiplex PCR, a mixture combining 60 forward primers for TCR Vbeta segments and 13 reverse primers for TCR Jbeta segments was used. The CDR3 region of rearranged TCR beta genes was amplified from genomic DNA by a multiplex PCR assay. On the Illumina HiSeq System, the amplified TCR beta libraries were sequenced as 87-base-pair reads. The original methods were these. Across the 670 or so repertoires, a later analysis counted 60 million to 90 million unique TCR beta chains, roughly 11 million of which were shared by at least two donors. To remove PCR and sequencing errors, raw reads were error-corrected and collapsed into unique sequences using a nearest-neighbor algorithm that merged closely related sequences. CDR3 sequences were aligned to IMGT reference sequences to assign V, D and J gene segments. For a sequence to be retained, a match of at least six nucleotides to both a V gene segment and a J gene segment was required. A rearrangement counted as productive if the CDR3 had no stop codons and remained in frame with V and J, and every other rearrangement counted as non-productive. CDR3 was defined by IMGT convention, running from the second conserved V-encoded cysteine to the conserved J-encoded phenylalanine. The earlier analysis of some 540 of the donors excluded any sequence lacking an unambiguous match to a single V gene segment. An earlier analysis of a few hundred of the donors called V segments functional above 56.7% productive rearrangements and segregating when the between-donor standard deviation exceeded 5%. To diagnose cytomegalovirus status from the catalog of TCR beta chain sequences, a statistical classification framework was built. A later analysis assigned V and J genes by comparing TCR nucleotide sequences with IMGT/GENE-DB human TR gene sequences. A later analysis assigned CDR3 sequences and most-parsimonious VDJ recombination scenarios with the TCRdist pipeline. In a later analysis, each TCR beta chain was defined by its CDR3 amino acid sequence together with its V-gene family, and reads lacking a unique V-gene family were excluded. As a way to deal with suspected cross-contamination and a sequencing artifact, a later analysis dropped 450 to 600 nucleotide sequences that were highly shared and had low generation probability. For each public chain, a later analysis derived a clonal expansion index from normalized ranks of inferred template counts within each repertoire. A later analysis computed generation probabilities with a VDJ recombination model fitted to out-of-frame rearrangements, and checked the results against IGoR. In a later analysis, hypergeometric tests were used to score TCR-TCR, TCR-HLA and TCR-CMV co-occurrence, with a repertoire-size bias correction applied to TCR pairs. False discovery rates were estimated in a later analysis by permuting HLA or CMV assignments 20 times. In a later analysis, co-occurring TCRs were grouped with DBSCAN, and TCRdist sequence similarity was added when clustering was performed within HLA-allele-positive subsets. Repertoires with fewer than 30,000 or more than 120,000 public chains, plus five repertoires with anomalous nucleotide sharing, were excluded from co-occurrence clustering. This immuneACCESS table, as held by TCRdb, lists in-frame sequences with V and J called but not all clones. Of the missing ones, under half trace to an unresolved V gene in checked studies; the others have no known cause. The V and J calls and clone size come from that table; D and trimming were worked out from the DNA. The sample records approximately 120,000 clones, about 73% of which are singletons. Less than 5% of the sample lies in the top ten.

With respect to this clone: It lacks a known antigen. Per-base qualities were not stored, and no clone one base away is much larger.

In total, roughly 670 healthy bone marrow donors made up the cohort. All cohort members were sampled while nominally healthy, although unrecorded immune exposures were likely present. The donor tested CMV seropositive, placing the donor among the 250 to 350 seropositive members of the cohort. A peripheral blood sample was collected from each donor, and TCR beta sequencing was performed on peripheral blood mononuclear cells. Genomic DNA extraction from the blood cell samples was performed with the Qiagen DNeasy Blood Extraction Kit. The receptor's source is a woman aged 50 to 65 in good health and CMV-seropositive. Sequenced: PBMCs.

The CDR3 protein sequence reads: CASSPPSGGYNEQFF. The bases read TGTGCCAGCAGCCCTCCTAGCGGGGGCTACAATGAGCAGTTCTTC. The chain links TRBV9 with TRBJ2-1; TRBD2 lines up with 10 middle nucleotides. CDR1 and CDR2, looked up from the germline V gene, are SGDLS and YYNGEE. Trimming removed 4 bases from V and 3 bases from J; the gene matches leave 4 bases unexplained. The CDR3 runs 15 amino acids, cysteine and phenylalanine included. Left in the record is the CDR3 DNA by itself, 45 bases read in frame from the first base.